This section outlines one T cell receptor beta chain sequence together with its context. These data originate in a study of T cells expressing NK-cell markers. Study at large: Seven of the eight sequenced donors were classified as HCMV-seropositive, and one was classified as seronegative.

Following a re-call of the 5' RACE reads, TCRdb has one entry per CDR3 protein and lacks DNA. This specimen shows roughly 110,000 distinct CDR3 sequences; the ten leading clones hold about 18%. The CDR3 extends over 13 amino acids. Germline CDR1 is KGHSY and CDR2 is FQNENV. The V call is TRBV16, the J call TRBJ2-7. Input material: blood T cells: a sorted CD56 or NKG2C T cell subset, CD4+ or CD8+ T cells, or bulk PBMC T cells (not recorded which). This sequence originates from a woman between 18 and 70 years old in good health. The CDR3 spells CASSRNTKLEQYF.